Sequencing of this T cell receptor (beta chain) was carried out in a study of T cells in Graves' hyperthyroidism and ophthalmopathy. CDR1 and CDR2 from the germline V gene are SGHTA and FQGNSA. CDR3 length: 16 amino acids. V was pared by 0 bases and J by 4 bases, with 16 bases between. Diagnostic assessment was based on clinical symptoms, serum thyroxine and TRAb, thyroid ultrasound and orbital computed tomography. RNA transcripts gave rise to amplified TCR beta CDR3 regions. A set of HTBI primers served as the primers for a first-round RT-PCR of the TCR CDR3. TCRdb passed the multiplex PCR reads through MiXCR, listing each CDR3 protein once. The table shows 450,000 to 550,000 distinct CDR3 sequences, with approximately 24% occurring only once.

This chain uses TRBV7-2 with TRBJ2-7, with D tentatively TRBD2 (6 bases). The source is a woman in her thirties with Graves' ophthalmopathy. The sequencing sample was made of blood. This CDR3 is CASSLARNSGIYEQYF. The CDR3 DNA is TGTGCCAGCAGCTTAGCGCGGAATAGCGGAATATACGAGCAGTACTTC.